One and the same sample provided the 7 T cell receptor beta chains below, sequenced in a study of control samples from healthy donors and cancer patients. Assay: immunoSEQ multiplex PCR; the TCRdb copy retains only in-frame clones and omits some. The table lists tens of thousands of clones, 84% of them singletons, with over 12% in the top ten. The sequencing input was blood. All receptors come from a man aged 50-59 years in good health.

The chain is built from TRBV4-2 and TRBJ1-1; TRBD1 is a possible D gene (6 bases). From germline, CDR1 is LGHNA and CDR2 YNFKEQ. V was cut by 6 bases and J by 5 bases, with 19 bases left in between. The CDR3 sequence is 15 residues long. The CDR3 DNA reads TGTGCCAGCAGTAACAGGGTTTCGGAGGATACTGAAGCTTTCTTT. As protein: CASSNRVSEDTEAFF.

The chain uses TRBV18 and TRBJ2-2; possible D gene TRBD2, 5 bases. The CDR3 consists of 16 residues. V lost 8 bases and J 0 bases, leaving 16 bases between the germline ends. Germline V gene sequence: CDR1 KGHSH, CDR2 LQKENI. This chain's CDR3 is CASPTPGGPNTGELFF. CDR3 coding DNA: TGTGCCAGCCCCACTCCAGGAGGACCGAACACCGGGGAGCTGTTTTTT.

This chain connects TRBV13 to TRBJ1-4; a possible D gene is TRBD1 (5 bases). Germline V gives CDR1 PRHDT, CDR2 FYEKMQ (reference sequence). This CDR3 comprises 14 residues. Trimming left V 3 bases short and J 5 bases short, with 10 bases between. The CDR3: CASSLGTANEKLFF. The CDR3 nucleotides read TGTGCCAGCAGCTTGGGGACGGCAAATGAAAAACTGTTTTTT.

The chain recombines TRBV12-3 or TRBV12-4 with TRBJ1-2; a possible D gene is TRBD1 (5 bases). The CDR3 consists of 13 residues. Between the trimmed V and J ends, which lost 6 bases and 4 bases, there was a span of 12 bases. This CDR3 is CASSIDSLYGYTF. The CDR3 nucleotides are TGTGCCAGCAGCATAGACAGCCTCTATGGCTACACCTTC.

V is TRBV3-1 (or the pseudogene TRBV3-2) and J is TRBJ2-6; D unclear. This CDR3 spans 16 amino acids. The germline V gene has CDR1 LGHDT and CDR2 YNNKEL (reference sequence). Deletions cut 3 bases from V and 1 base from J, with 10 bases between. CDR3 in DNA: TGTGCCAGCAGCCAGTTGTACACATCTGGGGCCAACGTCCTGACTTTC. Its protein product is CASSQLYTSGANVLTF.

The V gene is TRBV28, the J gene TRBJ1-5, with D unresolved. Trimming shortened V by 7 bases and J by 3 bases, and 10 bases separated the two germline ends. The CDR3 loop spans 13 amino acids. CDR1 and CDR2 from the germline V gene are MDHEN and SYDVKM. The CDR3, as DNA: TGTGCCAGCATGGCGGGTTTCAATCAGCCCCAGCATTTT. Translated: CASMAGFNQPQHF.

The chain has TRBV11-1 and TRBJ2-1, with D unresolved. CDR3 size: 14 residues. V lost 2 bases and J 7 bases, leaving 12 bases between the germline ends. Germline CDR1 SGHAT, CDR2 FQDESV (reference sequence). The CDR3 DNA sequence: TGTGCCAGCAGCTTAAAGTTAGGGTATAATGAGCAGTTCTTC. Translating it yields CASSLKLGYNEQFF.